The entry below gives a single TCR beta chain sequence along with its context. Its antigen is unknown. Sorted subsets were amplified in replicate PCRs using approximately 0.2 ug DNA, around 30,000 T cell genomes. Libraries were prepared by immunoSEQ multiplex PCR; TCRdb keeps only in-frame clonotypes and omits some of them. The sample includes 2 million to 2.5 million clones, 85% to 95% seen only once; the top ten take about 0.37%. The CDR3 is made up of 15 amino acids. Germline CDR1 and CDR2: ENHRY and SYGVKD. V lost 2 bases, J lost 0 bases, and 7 bases lay in between. The sample belongs to a study of shared clonotypes between healthy human individuals. Whole-study findings and limits: Of the naive CD4 clonotypes, roughly 5.2% were shared across several donors. Researchers found naive subsets generally carried larger estimated richness than memory subsets. Relative to clonotypes present in all four donors, those not shared had lower generation probabilities.

The sequenced material came from naive CD4+ T cells from PBMCs. Subset described: CD45RA+ positively selected. The receptor's source is a man between 18 and 29 years old in good health. Some clones in this sample may be carry-over from other donors' samples. The gene calls are TRBV10-3 and TRBJ2-2, with TRBD1 as a possible D gene (5 bases). CDR3 residues: CAISERRANTGELFF. The CDR3 region has the DNA TGTGCCATCAGTGAGCGCAGGGCGAACACCGGGGAGCTGTTTTTT.